These 12 T cell receptor beta chains share one sample of origin, sequenced in a study of T-cell reconstitution after alpha-beta-depleted transplantation in children. Preparation of the TCRbeta library was carried out with unique molecular identifiers. TCRdb independently ran MiXCR on the PCR reads; one entry per CDR3 protein. The sample lists around 670,000 distinct CDR3 sequences; 10% to 15% were seen once. The starting material was PBMCs, obtained before TCRalphabeta/CD19-depleted stem cell transplant. The receptors here all came from a girl aged 2 to 10 with congenital amegakaryocytic thrombocytopenia, due to receive a stem cell transplant.

The rearrangement links TRBV7-8 to TRBJ2-1; no reliable D call. The V gene's germline CDR1 is SGHVS and CDR2 FQNEAQ. V lost 4 bases, J lost 9 bases, and 7 bases lay in between. This CDR3 comprises 11 residues. The CDR3 bases are TGTGCCAGCAGCTATCCGGGTGAGCAGTTCTTC. Protein: CASSYPGEQFF. Filled out from reference TRBV7-8 and TRBJ2-1, the complete variable domain reads GAGVSQSPRYKVAKRGQDVALRCDPISGHVSLFWYQQALGQGPEFLTYFQNEAQLDKSGLPSDRFFAERPEGSVSTLKIQRTQQEDSAVYLCASSYPGEQFFGPGTRLTVL.

The chain is built from TRBV30 and TRBJ1-4; 7 bases match TRBD1. Germline V CDR1 and CDR2: GTSNPN, SVGIG (reference sequence). The CDR3 spans 13 residues. J lost 8 bases, V lost 3 bases, and 6 bases had no gene match. CDR3 amino acids: CAWSPGGYEKLFF. For the CDR3, the DNA is TGTGCCTGGAGCCCAGGGGGTTACGAAAAACTGTTTTTT.

This clonotype was seen repeatedly, ten times or more. The rearrangement uses TRBV27 and TRBJ1-5; 8 bases match TRBD1. The CDR3 spans 16 residues. Germline V gives CDR1 MNHEY, CDR2 SMNVEV (reference sequence). J was trimmed by 3 bases and V by 8 bases; bases with no gene match: 12. CDR3 sequence: CASGQGGFFANQPQHF. CDR3 nucleotides: TGTGCCAGCGGACAGGGAGGATTTTTTGCCAATCAGCCCCAGCATTTT.

The chain recombines TRBV29-1 with TRBJ1-2, with a possible D match to TRBD1 (5 bases). Looked up from germline, CDR1 is SQVTM and CDR2 is ANQGSEA. This CDR3 spans 11 amino acids. V shed 4 bases and J shed 8 bases, with 11 bases lying between them. CDR3 residues: CSVVSGVGYTF. The DNA of the CDR3 is TGCAGCGTTGTTTCGGGGGTCGGCTACACCTTC.

The V gene is TRBV15, the J gene TRBJ2-7; possibly TRBD1 or TRBD2 for D (5 bases each). Germline CDR1 is LNHNV and CDR2 is YYDKDF (reference sequence). This CDR3 is built from 14 residues. Trimming took 8 bases from V and 3 from J, leaving 17 bases between them. The chain's CDR3 is CATALWDRRYEQYF. The CDR3 DNA is TGTGCCACCGCATTGTGGGACCGGCGCTACGAGCAGTACTTC.

This clonotype was recorded at least ten times. This rearrangement joins TRBV20-1 to TRBJ2-5, with D perhaps TRBD1 (6 bases). The V end was cut by 6 bases, the J end by 5 bases, with 16 bases between. This CDR3 has 13 residues. In germline, CDR1 is DFQATT, CDR2 SNEGSKA (reference sequence). In DNA form, the CDR3 reads TGCAGTGCCGACGGACAGAGCAGGGAGACCCAGTACTTC. Encoded protein: CSADGQSRETQYF.

The table lists this clonotype with many counts. The rearrangement joins TRBV11-2 to TRBJ2-3, with TRBD2 identical over 9 bases. CDR1 is SGHAT and CDR2 is FQNNGV in the germline V gene. With V trimmed by 0 bases and J by 4 bases, 11 bases remained unmatched. There are 18 residues in the CDR3. The CDR3 region has the DNA TGTGCCAGCAGCTTAGAGTCCTTCGAGCGGGAGGACCCAGATACGCAGTATTTT. Translated: CASSLESFEREDPDTQYF.

The sample holds many counts of this clonotype. The chain uses TRBV11-2 and TRBJ2-1; D is ambiguous. CDR1 and CDR2 from the germline V gene are SGHAT and FQNNGV. The CDR3 runs 14 residues. Between the trimmed V and J ends, which lost 2 bases and 0 bases, there was a span of 5 bases. The CDR3 sequence: CASSLHGSYNEQFF. The CDR3 nucleotides are TGTGCCAGCAGCTTACACGGCTCCTACAATGAGCAGTTCTTC.

J is TRBJ2-2 and V is TRBV3-1; TRBD1 matches 7 bases. The trim removed 10 bases at V and 2 bases at J, leaving 4 bases unmatched. The CDR3 has 13 residues. Germline V gives CDR1 LGHDT, CDR2 YNNKEL (reference sequence). The CDR3 sequence: CATRQGNTGELFF. The CDR3 DNA reads as TGTGCCACGCGACAGGGAAACACCGGGGAGCTGTTTTTT.

The chain uses TRBV7-2 and TRBJ2-7; no clear D gene. CDR3 length: 15 residues. Trimming cost V 1 base and J 3 bases, with 13 bases left between them. Germline V gene sequence: CDR1 SGHTA, CDR2 FQGNSA. This CDR3 reads CASSLGTQLLYEQYF. The DNA of the CDR3 is TGTGCCAGCAGCTTAGGAACCCAGTTACTCTACGAGCAGTACTTC.

CDR3 sequence: CASSLFDTESYEQYF. CDR3 sequence (DNA): TGCGCCAGCAGCTTGTTCGACACGGAGTCCTACGAGCAGTACTTC. The chain employs TRBV5-1 and TRBJ2-7; no reliable D call. CDR1 SGHRS and CDR2 YFSETQ come from the germline V gene. This CDR3 comprises 15 residues. Trimming cost V 1 base and J 1 base, with 12 bases left between them.

In its sample, this clonotype was seen a few times. CDR3 coding DNA: TGCAGTGTAGCGCGGGAGGAAAACTACGAGCAGTACTTC. Translated: CSVAREENYEQYF. The chain combines TRBV20-1 with TRBJ2-7; 8 bases agree with TRBD2. The CDR3 totals 13 residues. J gave up 3 bases and V 7 bases, and 8 bases lay outside the gene matches. The germline CDR1 and CDR2 sequences are DFQATT and SNEGSKA (reference sequence).